These 3 T cell receptor beta chains originate from one sample sequenced in a study of shared clonotypes between healthy human individuals. The data were produced by immunoSEQ multiplex PCR, yet TCRdb's version contains in-frame clones alone and is incomplete. This sample has approximately 1,500,000 clones, with roughly 96% found just once. The source material was naive CD4+ T cells sorted from blood. Regarding subset: CD45RA+ positively selected. The receptors stem from a young man in good health.

The chain recombines TRBV9 with TRBJ2-2; no reliable D call. This CDR3 is built from 13 residues. CDR1 is SGDLS, CDR2 YYNGEE, per germline. Trimming took 3 bases from V and 5 from J, leaving 8 bases between them. The CDR3 sequence is CASSGDWTGELFF. For the CDR3, the DNA is TGTGCCAGCAGCGGCGACTGGACCGGGGAGCTGTTTTTT.

The J gene is TRBJ2-1, the V gene TRBV6-6, with TRBD2 matching 7 bases. This CDR3 region has 16 residues. The V and J ends lost 2 bases and 2 bases, in that order; junction bases with no gene match: 6. Germline V gives CDR1 MNHNY, CDR2 SVGAGI (reference sequence). The CDR3 sequence: CASSYPGRGTYNEQFF. CDR3 bases: TGTGCCAGCAGTTACCCGGGGAGGGGAACCTACAATGAGCAGTTCTTC.

The chain combines TRBV6-1 with TRBJ2-1, with D perhaps TRBD2 (7 bases). Deletions cut 6 bases from V and 13 bases from J, with 22 bases between. In germline, CDR1 is MNHNS, CDR2 SASEGT. CDR3 length: 14 amino acids. The CDR3 nucleotides read TGTGCCAGCAGCAAACCGGGGGGCGGGATAGAACAGTTCTTC. Protein sequence: CASSKPGGGIEQFF.